Presented here are 25 T cell receptor beta chains from one specimen sequenced in a study of tumor-infiltrating lymphocytes in localized non-small cell lung cancer. The assay was immunoSEQ multiplex PCR, and TCRdb's table has in-frame clones only and misses some. This table has thousands of clones, 50% to 70% appearing once. Sequenced: uninvolved lung tissue not adjacent to the tumor. Source of these receptors: a human donor with non-small cell lung cancer.

This clone is medium-sized (0.01 to 0.1%) within its sample. The V gene is TRBV7-2, the J gene TRBJ2-5; unclear D gene. Germline loops: CDR1 SGHTA, CDR2 FQGNSA. This CDR3 region has 13 residues. The V end lost 5 bases, the J end lost 6 bases, and 13 bases lay between the germline ends. The DNA of the CDR3 is TGTGCCAGCAGCCCCAGTGCCAGTCAGACCCAGTACTTC. It specifies CASSPSASQTQYF.

This rearrangement joins TRBV5-6 to TRBJ2-7, with TRBD2 identical over 7 bases. CDR3 length equals 15 residues. J lost 2 bases, V lost 0 bases, and 5 bases had no gene match. CDR1 is SGHDT and CDR2 is YYEEEE in the germline V gene. This CDR3 reads CASSLVGGKTYEQYF. CDR3 nucleotides: TGTGCCAGCAGCTTGGTCGGGGGGAAAACCTACGAGCAGTACTTC.

In DNA form, the CDR3 reads TGTGCCAGTGCGGGCCCGGACAAAAACATTCAGTACTTC. Its protein is CASAGPDKNIQYF. The chain uses TRBV19 and TRBJ2-4, with D possibly TRBD2 on 5 matching bases. The CDR3 sequence is 13 residues long. Germline-derived CDR1 and CDR2 are LNHDA and SQIVND (reference sequence). Trimming shortened V by 8 bases and J by 3 bases, and 11 bases separated the two germline ends. Full variable domain (missing parts from reference TRBV19 and TRBJ2-4): DGGITQSPKYLFRKEGQNVTLSCEQNLNHDAMYWYRQDPGQGLRLIYYSQIVNDFQKGDIAEGYSVSREKKESFPLTVTSAQKNPTAFYLCASAGPDKNIQYFGAGTRLSVL.

V is TRBV6-5 and J is TRBJ1-3; 10 positions match TRBD1. V lost 5 bases to trimming and J lost 4 bases; unmatched junction nucleotides: 5. The CDR3 covers 15 residues. CDR1 MNHEY and CDR2 SVGAGI come from the germline V gene. CDR3 loop: CASSRSTGGGNTIYF. The CDR3 nucleotides are TGTGCCAGCAGTCGATCGACAGGGGGCGGAAACACCATATATTTT.

The chain combines TRBV5-1 with TRBJ2-1; 9 bases agree with TRBD2. The CDR3 extends over 16 amino acids. Germline V gene lookup returns CDR1 SGHRS and CDR2 YFSETQ. Germline trimming cut 2 bases from V and 7 bases from J; bases unmatched to any gene: 10. The CDR3 loop is CASSFDGTSHVNEQFF. In DNA, the CDR3 is TGCGCCAGCAGCTTTGATGGGACTAGCCACGTGAATGAGCAGTTCTTC.

This clone was counted once. The chain has TRBV7-9 and TRBJ1-3; 7 nucleotides align to TRBD1. The CDR3 is 15 residues long. Germline V lookup: CDR1 SEHNR, CDR2 FQNEAQ (reference sequence). V was clipped by 4 bases and J by 1 base; unmatched bases: 4. CDR3 amino acids: CASSWDSQSGNTIYF. The CDR3 DNA reads TGTGCCAGCAGCTGGGACAGTCAGTCTGGAAACACCATATATTTT.

This chain uses TRBV5-6 with TRBJ1-4; D is perhaps TRBD1 (6 bases). CDR1 SGHDT and CDR2 YYEEEE come from the germline V gene. The CDR3 is 17 residues long. Trimming cost V 0 bases and J 0 bases, with 12 bases left between them. The CDR3 bases are TGTGCCAGCAGCTTGGCCTTTCAGGGGTCAACTAATGAAAAACTGTTTTTT. Translation: CASSLAFQGSTNEKLFF. Supplemented by reference TRBV5-6 and TRBJ1-4, the full variable domain reads DAGVTQSPTHLIKTRGQQVTLRCSPKSGHDTVSWYQQALGQGPQFIFQYYEEEERQRGNFPDRFSGHQFPNYSSELNVNALLLGDSALYLCASSLAFQGSTNEKLFFGSGTQLSVL.

The rearrangement joins TRBV19 to TRBJ1-5; maybe TRBD1 (5 bases). The germline CDR1 and CDR2 sequences are LNHDA and SQIVND (reference sequence). The V end lost 5 bases, the J end lost 0 bases, and 17 bases lay between the germline ends. This CDR3 has 17 residues. For the CDR3, the DNA is TGTGCCAGTAGTCACTGGGAGGGGACTTATAGCAATCAGCCCCAGCATTTT. Translation gives CASSHWEGTYSNQPQHF. The complete variable domain, with remaining parts taken from reference TRBV19 and TRBJ1-5, reads DGGITQSPKYLFRKEGQNVTLSCEQNLNHDAMYWYRQDPGQGLRLIYYSQIVNDFQKGDIAEGYSVSREKKESFPLTVTSAQKNPTAFYLCASSHWEGTYSNQPQHFGDGTRLSIL.

V is TRBV6-4 and J is TRBJ2-3; 10 bases are a match to TRBD2. Trimming cost V 1 base and J 4 bases; bases outside gene matches: 2. The CDR3 is 15 amino acids. Germline-derived CDR1 and CDR2 are MRHNA and SNTAGT. The CDR3 region is CASSDLLAGPDTQYF. The CDR3 DNA sequence: TGTGCCAGCAGTGACTTACTAGCGGGGCCAGATACGCAGTATTTT.

The chain links TRBV5-1 to TRBJ2-5; weak D call: TRBD2 (5 bases). Germline V CDR1 and CDR2: SGHRS, YFSETQ. Deletions cut 3 bases from V and 4 bases from J, with 13 bases between. The length of the CDR3 is 14 residues. The CDR3 protein is CASSSGRAGETQYF. The CDR3 nucleotides are TGCGCCAGCAGCTCAGGACGGGCGGGAGAGACCCAGTACTTC.

The V call is TRBV29-1, the J call TRBJ2-7, with 7 bases that match TRBD1. Germline CDR1 and CDR2: SQVTM and ANQGSEA. This CDR3 has 12 residues. J lost 2 bases, V lost 6 bases, and 4 bases had no gene match. The CDR3 coding sequence is TGCAGCGTGGCAACAGGGGCCTACGAGCAGTACTTC. Protein: CSVATGAYEQYF.

J is TRBJ1-2 and V is TRBV7-2; 7 bases match TRBD1. The CDR3 sequence is 14 residues long. With V trimmed by 3 bases and J by 4 bases, 5 bases remained unmatched. Germline assignment: CDR1 SGHTA and CDR2 FQGNSA. The CDR3 sequence is CASSFRQGVYGYTF. The CDR3 bases are TGTGCCAGCAGCTTCCGACAGGGTGTCTATGGCTACACCTTC. Filled out from reference TRBV7-2 and TRBJ1-2, the complete variable domain reads GAGVSQSPSNKVTEKGKDVELRCDPISGHTALYWYRQSLGQGLEFLIYFQGNSAPDKSGLPSDRFSAERTGGSVSTLTIQRTQQEDSAVYLCASSFRQGVYGYTFGSGTRLTVV.

The chain links TRBV19 to TRBJ1-4; 7 bases fit TRBD1. Germline V gene sequence: CDR1 LNHDA, CDR2 SQIVND (reference sequence). The V gene end was trimmed by 5 bases and the J gene end by 3 bases; junction bases not matched to a gene: 3. The CDR3 covers 14 residues. The CDR3 region has the DNA TGTGCCAGTAGTGTGACAGGGTCTAATGAAAAACTGTTTTTT. Encoded protein: CASSVTGSNEKLFF.

The chain combines TRBV19 with TRBJ1-5, with D possibly TRBD1 on 6 matching bases. The CDR3 is 16 amino acids. The ends were cut back, 6 bases at V and 2 bases at J, with 17 bases in the middle. Germline CDR1 LNHDA, CDR2 SQIVND (reference sequence). In nucleotides, the CDR3 is TGTGCCAGTAGCCACTCAACAGGGTTGGGCAATCAGCCCCAGCATTTT. Amino acid sequence: CASSHSTGLGNQPQHF.

This chain's CDR3 is CASTRWGEPYNEQFF. The CDR3 nucleotides read TGTGCCAGCACCCGGTGGGGGGAACCTTACAATGAGCAGTTCTTC. V gene TRBV7-8 combines with J gene TRBJ2-1; D perhaps matches TRBD2 (6 bases). The CDR3 spans 15 residues. V dropped 7 bases and J dropped 4 bases, with 17 bases sitting between them. Germline V gives CDR1 SGHVS, CDR2 FQNEAQ.

Here the CDR3 DNA reads TGTGCCAGCAGCTTAGTGAAGGACACTGAAGCTTTCTTT. As protein: CASSLVKDTEAFF. The V gene is TRBV11-2, the J gene TRBJ1-1; D gene uncertain. CDR1 is SGHAT, CDR2 FQNNGV, per germline. Trimming cost V 1 base and J 3 bases, with 6 bases left between them. CDR3 length equals 13 residues.

J is TRBJ2-7 and V is TRBV7-2; no firm D call. Germline CDR1 is SGHTA and CDR2 is FQGNSA. CDR3 length: 12 residues. The V gene lost 1 base and the J gene lost 7 bases, with 8 bases spanning the gap. The CDR3 reads CASSLGAEEQYF. CDR3 DNA: TGTGCCAGCAGCTTAGGGGCCGAGGAGCAGTACTTC. The full variable domain, completed using reference TRBV7-2 and TRBJ2-7, is GAGVSQSPSNKVTEKGKDVELRCDPISGHTALYWYRQSLGQGLEFLIYFQGNSAPDKSGLPSDRFSAERTGGSVSTLTIQRTQQEDSAVYLCASSLGAEEQYFGPGTRLTVT.

This clone is categorized as medium-sized. J is TRBJ2-7 and V is TRBV7-2, with 7 nucleotides matching TRBD2. The germline gives CDR1 SGHTA, CDR2 FQGNSA. The CDR3 runs 14 residues. V lost 6 bases, J lost 0 bases, and 5 bases stayed unmatched. CDR3 sequence: CASRPAGSSYEQYF. The DNA for the CDR3 is TGTGCCAGCAGGCCAGCGGGGTCCTCCTACGAGCAGTACTTC.

The gene calls are TRBV5-1 and TRBJ2-7, with D possibly TRBD2 on 6 matching bases. This CDR3 has 13 residues. Per germline, CDR1 SGHRS and CDR2 YFSETQ. V lost 0 bases and J lost 13, with 17 bases in between. CDR3 region: CASSLESKTSPYF. The CDR3 bases are TGCGCCAGCAGCTTGGAGTCGAAGACTAGTCCATACTTC. The entire variable domain, with the rest obtained from reference TRBV5-1 and TRBJ2-7, is as follows: KAGVTQTPRYLIKTRGQQVTLSCSPISGHRSVSWYQQTPGQGLQFLFEYFSETQRNKGNFPGRFSGRQFSNSRSEMNVSTLELGDSALYLCASSLESKTSPYFGPGTRLTVT.

This clone showed up just a few times. The gene calls are TRBV29-1 and TRBJ1-2, with D uncertain. CDR3 length: 10 residues. Germline-derived CDR1 and CDR2 are SQVTM and ANQGSEA. The V end lost 3 bases, the J end lost 5 bases, and 4 bases lay between the germline ends. The CDR3 DNA reads as TGCAGCGTTGAGAATTATGGCTACACCTTC. This encodes CSVENYGYTF. Supplemented by reference TRBV29-1 and TRBJ1-2, the full variable domain reads SAVISQKPSRDICQRGTSLTIQCQVDSQVTMMFWYRQQPGQSLTLIATANQGSEATYESGFVIDKFPISRPNLTFSTLTVSNMSPEDSSIYLCSVENYGYTFGSGTRLTVV.

This chain links TRBV5-8 with TRBJ1-1; no reliable D call. Germline lookup yields CDR1 SGHTS and CDR2 YDEGEE. The V gene lost 0 bases and the J gene lost 4 bases, with 10 bases spanning the gap. The CDR3 extends over 14 amino acids. The CDR3 region is CASSLDGSSTEAFF. In DNA form, the CDR3 reads TGTGCCAGCAGCTTGGATGGCAGTAGCACTGAAGCTTTCTTT.

This clone was found once. J is TRBJ2-7 and V is TRBV7-6; 10 bases fit TRBD2. The CDR3 contains 15 residues. The junction had 5 bases not matched to a gene; V was cut back by 6 bases and J by 0 bases. Germline assignment: CDR1 SGHVS and CDR2 FNYEAQ. The CDR3 loop is CASSQTSGDSYEQYF. The CDR3, as DNA: TGTGCCAGCAGTCAAACTAGCGGGGACTCCTACGAGCAGTACTTC. Full variable domain (rest looked up from reference TRBV7-6 and TRBJ2-7): GAGVSQSPRYKVTKRGQDVALRCDPISGHVSLYWYRQALGQGPEFLTYFNYEAQQDKSGLPNDRFSAERPEGSISTLTIQRTEQRDSAMYRCASSQTSGDSYEQYFGPGTRLTVT.

The chain is built from TRBV19 and TRBJ1-5; TRBD1 is a possible D gene (6 bases). The ends were cut back, 5 bases at V and 7 bases at J, with 21 bases in the middle. The CDR3 extends over 16 amino acids. The germline V gene has CDR1 LNHDA and CDR2 SQIVND (reference sequence). CDR3: CASSATWRGFNQPQHF. In DNA form, the CDR3 reads TGTGCCAGTAGTGCGACGTGGAGGGGGTTTAACCAGCCCCAGCATTTT.

This chain connects TRBV28 to TRBJ1-5; D gene uncertain. The CDR3 is 12 amino acids. Between the trimmed V and J ends, which lost 3 bases and 5 bases, there was a span of 5 bases. Germline V gives CDR1 MDHEN, CDR2 SYDVKM. The CDR3 is CASSFVDQPQHF. The CDR3 coding sequence is TGTGCCAGCAGTTTCGTCGATCAGCCCCAGCATTTT.

The chain employs TRBV11-2 and TRBJ2-5, with 8 bases aligning to TRBD2. The J segment lost 2 bases and the V segment lost 5 bases, leaving 7 bases of the junction unmatched. The CDR3 length is 15 residues. Germline CDR1 and CDR2: SGHAT and FQNNGV. Here the CDR3 reads CASSARTSRQETQYF. The CDR3 DNA is TGTGCCAGCAGCGCAAGGACTAGCCGACAAGAGACCCAGTACTTC.